This T cell receptor beta chain was recovered during a study of blood T cell repertoires in COVID-19 (TCRdb year 2020). As for the study more broadly: Samples from collaborators originated in the United States, Italy and Spain and spanned both the acute and convalescent phases of COVID-19. The material from the prospective study consisted of cDNA or gDNA derived from T cells, B-cell-depleted T cells, or PBMCs. Samples were obtained from the ongoing ImmuneRACE study (first 160 participants) and from approximately 1,200 subjects provided by 6 global collaborators. A freely available public database, intended as a resource for researchers studying the immune response to SARS-CoV-2, is where the repertoires were released. Where HLA class I and class II types were available, the types were taken from metadata supplied by the sample provider, not from assay-based typing. A de-identified subject ID, COVID-19 status, age in years and sex were almost always included in the sample metadata. Subjects who had been exposed to COVID-19, were actively infected with it, or had recovered from it provided the deeply sampled blood TCRbeta repertoires that made up the dataset.

Remarks on this clone: It lacks a known antigen. No base-level quality is on record; no much larger clone is a single base apart.

The germline V gene gives CDR1 as SGHAT and CDR2 as FQNNGV. Measured from the cysteine to the phenylalanine, the CDR3 is 16 residues long. CDR3 DNA is the only sequence kept; it has 48 bases, read in frame from the first base. Cut back by 1 base and 1 base, the V and J ends lie 14 bases apart. General findings and caveats noted by the study authors: Clinical and demographic metadata were provided uncurated, with the amount varying by source and participant.

Each collaborating institution followed its own protocols to collect whole blood in K2EDTA tubes. For TCRbeta analysis, collaborators shipped samples in one of three forms: frozen whole blood, isolated PBMCs, or DNA extracted from either of those sample types. TCRbeta CDR3 regions were amplified from genomic DNA by means of the immunoSEQ Assay, a bias-controlled multiplex PCR. Concerning the study's data processing: The number of nucleated cells in each sample was estimated by amplification of reference gene primers within the assay. To quantify the absolute abundance of each unique TCRbeta CDR3 rearrangement, sequence reads were collapsed and filtered. Productive Simpson clonality was computed per sample as the square root of Simpson's diversity index over productive rearrangements. TCRdb carries this immuneACCESS record with in-frame sequences only. Its versions omit some clonotypes, under half of them owing to an unresolved V gene in the studies checked, with the rest unexplained. That table is the source of V, J and clone size, and D and trimming were worked out from the DNA. The sample table records over 200,000 clones; roughly 87% of these occur just once. The ten largest clones represent over 1.5% of the sample.

Recombination connected TRBV11-2 to TRBJ2-7; TRBD1 might be the D gene, on 7 matching bases. The clonotype was recovered from a man aged 35 to 55 with active or convalescent COVID-19. Sequencing used peripheral blood. The CDR3 here reads CASSLVTQGGSYEQYF. In nucleotide form, the sequence is TGTGCCAGCAGCTTAGTTACGCAGGGGGGTTCCTACGAGCAGTACTTC.